These 19 T cell receptor beta chains were sequenced from one sample in a study of cytomegalovirus exposure and HLA in healthy donors. PCR involved 60 Vbeta and 13 Jbeta primers. The method was immunoSEQ multiplex PCR; TCRdb's version includes in-frame clones alone and lacks a portion of them. The table records some 98,000 clones, more than 65% of them present only once. The sample was PBMCs. The source of these receptors is a human donor in good health.

The chain carries TRBV7-8 and TRBJ1-5; TRBD1 agrees at 7 bases. Germline V gene sequence: CDR1 SGHVS, CDR2 FQNEAQ. With V trimmed by 5 bases and J by 4 bases, 11 bases remained unmatched. This CDR3 comprises 16 residues. In nucleotides, the CDR3 is TGTGCCAGCAGCCTGAATAGGACAGGTAGAAATCAGCCCCAGCATTTT. As protein: CASSLNRTGRNQPQHF.

The chain is built from TRBV14 and TRBJ2-7, with TRBD2 identical over 9 bases. CDR1 is SGHDN and CDR2 is FVKESK in the germline V gene. The CDR3 is 18 residues long. Unmatched junction bases numbered 12, after V lost 1 base and J lost 2 bases. The CDR3 nucleotides read TGTGCCAGCAGCCAAGGAGGCTTAGCGGGAGCGCTACCCTACGAGCAGTACTTC. Protein sequence: CASSQGGLAGALPYEQYF.

The V gene is TRBV6-4, the J gene TRBJ2-3, with 9 bases identical to TRBD1. Germline CDR1 and CDR2: MRHNA and SNTAGT. With 3 bases clipped from V and 5 bases from J, the junction kept 6 bases outside the gene matches. CDR3 length equals 15 residues. CDR3 in amino acids: CASSEAGTGIDTQYF. The CDR3 region has the DNA TGTGCCAGCAGTGAGGCCGGGACAGGGATAGATACGCAGTATTTT.

CDR3 DNA sequence: TGTGCCAGCAGCCCCATCGCGGGGGGGCACTCCTACGAGCAGTACTTC. Its protein is CASSPIAGGHSYEQYF. The chain links TRBV11-2 to TRBJ2-7; 9 bases match TRBD2. CDR3 size: 16 residues. The germline V gene has CDR1 SGHAT and CDR2 FQNNGV. V was pared by 5 bases and J by 0 bases, with 8 bases of the junction left unmatched.

The chain couples TRBV7-8 to TRBJ1-6; 7 nucleotides align to TRBD1. This CDR3 region has 15 residues. V was clipped by 0 bases and J by 9 bases; unmatched bases: 5. Per germline, CDR1 SGHVS and CDR2 FQNEAQ. As DNA, the CDR3 is TGTGCCAGCAGCTTAGCGGGCAGGGGGACTTCACCCCTCCACTTT. It codes for CASSLAGRGTSPLHF.

The chain couples TRBV2 to TRBJ2-5; D may be TRBD1 (6 bases). The germline CDR1 and CDR2 sequences are SNHLY and FYNNEI. Trimming removed 1 base from V and 5 bases from J, with 14 bases in between. The CDR3 spans 15 residues. The CDR3 DNA sequence: TGTGCCAGCAGTGAAGAGGCAGGGGCAAGTGAGACCCAGTACTTC. Translated, it gives CASSEEAGASETQYF.

The chain couples TRBV28 to TRBJ2-7; weak D call: TRBD1 (7 bases). CDR1 is MDHEN and CDR2 is SYDVKM in the germline V gene. Trimming pared 7 bases from V and 6 bases from J, leaving 22 bases between. The CDR3 has 15 residues. Here the CDR3 reads CASTQGGPLEREQYF. DNA of the CDR3: TGTGCCAGCACTCAGGGGGGTCCTTTGGAACGCGAGCAGTACTTC.

V is TRBV6-6 and J is TRBJ1-2, with D possibly being TRBD1 (6 bases). Germline assignment: CDR1 MNHNY and CDR2 SVGAGI (reference sequence). The CDR3 consists of 15 residues. The V gene lost 7 bases and the J gene lost 4 bases, with 19 bases spanning the gap. The CDR3 nucleotides read TGTGCCAGCACCCAGGGGCAGTTCGGGCCCTATGGCTACACCTTC. It is translated as CASTQGQFGPYGYTF.

The V gene is TRBV7-8, the J gene TRBJ1-1; the match to TRBD1 covers 10 bases. CDR3 size: 16 residues. Germline loops: CDR1 SGHVS, CDR2 FQNEAQ. The trim removed 5 bases at V and 4 bases at J, leaving 10 bases unmatched. CDR3 sequence reads: CASSLGTGVPGTEAFF. CDR3 coding DNA: TGTGCCAGCAGCCTCGGGACAGGGGTTCCGGGCACTGAAGCTTTCTTT.

The rearrangement links TRBV6-5 to TRBJ2-5, with 7 bases that match TRBD2. The V segment lost 6 bases and the J segment 3 bases; nucleotides outside the gene matches: 10. The CDR3 totals 15 residues. The germline gives CDR1 MNHEY, CDR2 SVGAGI. CDR3 loop: CASSPLAAGKETQYF. The CDR3 nucleotides read TGTGCCAGCAGCCCGCTAGCGGCTGGGAAAGAGACCCAGTACTTC.

V usage is TRBV29-1 and J usage is TRBJ2-3; 10 bases line up with TRBD2. Germline V gives CDR1 SQVTM, CDR2 ANQGSEA. This CDR3 region has 15 residues. The ends lost 5 bases at V and 3 bases at J; junction bases unmatched: 8. This CDR3 is CSVWGSGRGTDTQYF. The CDR3, as DNA: TGCAGCGTTTGGGGGAGCGGGAGGGGGACAGATACGCAGTATTTT.

This clone showed up just once. This rearrangement joins TRBV27 to TRBJ2-3; possibly TRBD2 for D (5 bases). Germline-derived CDR1 and CDR2 are MNHEY and SMNVEV (reference sequence). The V end was cut by 6 bases, the J end by 2 bases, with 18 bases between. The CDR3 has 16 amino acids. CDR3 loop: CASSGLYSGITDTQYF. CDR3 in DNA: TGTGCCAGCAGCGGTTTATATTCGGGGATCACAGATACGCAGTATTTT.

The gene calls are TRBV18 and TRBJ1-5; perhaps TRBD1 as D (5 bases). Germline V gene data show CDR1 as KGHSH and CDR2 as LQKENI. The CDR3 runs 15 residues. V lost 2 bases to trimming and J lost 3 bases, with 11 bases between them. The CDR3 sequence: CASSPGVQDNQPQHF. DNA for the CDR3: TGTGCCAGCTCACCAGGAGTACAGGACAATCAGCCCCAGCATTTT.

The chain uses TRBV7-9 and TRBJ2-7; no firm D call. V was pared by 0 bases and J by 6 bases, with 3 bases between. The length of the CDR3 is 11 residues. Germline CDR1 is SEHNR and CDR2 is FQNEAQ (reference sequence). CDR3 DNA: TGTGCCAGCAGCTTAGCTCGCGAGCAGTACTTC. Amino acid sequence: CASSLAREQYF.

J is TRBJ1-2 and V is TRBV20-1, with D unclear. The V end lost 6 bases, the J end lost 6 bases, and 11 bases lay between the germline ends. Germline V gives CDR1 DFQATT, CDR2 SNEGSKA (reference sequence). The CDR3 contains 11 residues. This CDR3 is CSAVKGDGYTF. CDR3 bases: TGCAGTGCCGTCAAGGGAGATGGCTACACCTTC.

This chain links TRBV5-1 with TRBJ2-1, with D possibly TRBD2 on 5 matching bases. With 5 bases removed from V and 4 bases from J, the gap between germline ends came to 13 bases. Germline values: CDR1 SGHRS, CDR2 YFSETQ. The length of the CDR3 is 14 residues. Here the CDR3 DNA reads TGCGCCAGCAGTTCACGGACTCTTTACAATGAGCAGTTCTTC. Residues: CASSSRTLYNEQFF.

V gene TRBV7-8 combines with J gene TRBJ2-5, with D possibly TRBD1 on 6 matching bases. V was cut by 5 bases and J by 3 bases, with 16 bases left in between. The CDR3 sequence is 15 residues long. Germline-derived CDR1 and CDR2 are SGHVS and FQNEAQ. The CDR3 sequence: CASSESSTGKETQYF. The CDR3 DNA follows: TGTGCCAGCAGCGAATCCTCGACAGGAAAAGAGACCCAGTACTTC.

The chain links TRBV29-1 to TRBJ2-1; D is perhaps TRBD2 (7 bases). Germline V gene lookup returns CDR1 SQVTM and CDR2 ANQGSEA. V dropped 7 bases and J dropped 9 bases, with 22 bases sitting between them. The CDR3 loop spans 14 amino acids. CDR3 DNA sequence: TGCAGCGCCCTAGACGGTCTGGGGGGGCTTGAGCAGTTCTTC. Translated: CSALDGLGGLEQFF.

This clone was counted only a few times. V usage is TRBV4-1 and J usage is TRBJ2-7, with 7 nucleotides matching TRBD2. Per the germline V gene, CDR1 is MGHRA and CDR2 is YSYEKL. Germline trimming cut 4 bases from V and 9 bases from J; bases unmatched to any gene: 9. The CDR3 totals 13 residues. The CDR3 loop is CASSRSVAGVQYF. CDR3 coding DNA: TGCGCCAGCAGCCGCTCAGTGGCGGGGGTGCAGTACTTC.